The sequence of this T cell receptor (beta chain) was determined in a study of blood T cell repertoires in COVID-19. Sequencing used immunoSEQ multiplex PCR; TCRdb keeps in-frame clones, though not all of them. The table lists approximately 200,000 clones, just under 90% of them singletons. The CDR3 sequence is 15 residues long. In germline, CDR1 is MDHEN, CDR2 SYDVKM. V lost 5 bases and J lost 3; bases outside the gene matches: 9. The rearrangement uses TRBV28 and TRBJ2-7, with TRBD1 identical over 8 bases. Sequenced sample: PBMCs or T cells enriched from blood (not recorded which). This clonotype was obtained from a young man who had recovered from COVID-19. The CDR3 DNA follows: TGTGCCAGCAGTAAGAGGACAGGGTTGGTCTACGAGCAGTACTTC. It codes for CASSKRTGLVYEQYF.